One sample yielded the 2 T cell receptor beta chains listed below, sequenced in a study of T cells in Graves' hyperthyroidism and ophthalmopathy. Amplified TCR beta CDR3 regions came from RNA transcripts. The TCR CDR3 was amplified in a first-round RT-PCR using the HTBI primer set. TCRdb analysed the multiplex PCR reads with MiXCR anew, one entry per CDR3 protein. Among 500,000 to 750,000 distinct CDR3 sequences listed, more than 45% were seen once. The sequencing input was peripheral blood or thyroid tissue (not recorded which). The receptor set was obtained from a woman between 18 and 29 years old with Graves' hyperthyroidism.

This chain uses TRBV29-1 with TRBJ2-5, with 7 bases matching TRBD1. The CDR3 contains 12 residues. The germline V gene encodes CDR1 SQVTM and CDR2 ANQGSEA. V lost 8 bases, J lost 5 bases, and 8 bases stayed unmatched. The CDR3 nucleotides are TGCAGCATCCTGACAGGGATGGAGACCCAGTACTTC. Translated: CSILTGMETQYF. Based on the CDR3 plus reference TRBV29-1 and TRBJ2-5, the full variable domain is SAVISQKPSRDICQRGTSLTIQCQVDSQVTMMFWYRQQPGQSLTLIATANQGSEATYESGFVIDKFPISRPNLTFSTLTVSNMSPEDSSIYLCSILTGMETQYFGPGTRLLVL.

The chain carries TRBV6-2 or TRBV6-3 and TRBJ1-5; 7 bases align to TRBD1. Germline lookup yields CDR1 MNHEY and CDR2 SVGEGT. CDR3 length: 13 residues. The junction had 10 bases not matched to a gene; V was cut back by 4 bases and J by 13 bases. CDR3 nucleotides: TGTGCCAGCAGTTCCGATCTGACAGGGTCGCAGCATTTT. Residues: CASSSDLTGSQHF.